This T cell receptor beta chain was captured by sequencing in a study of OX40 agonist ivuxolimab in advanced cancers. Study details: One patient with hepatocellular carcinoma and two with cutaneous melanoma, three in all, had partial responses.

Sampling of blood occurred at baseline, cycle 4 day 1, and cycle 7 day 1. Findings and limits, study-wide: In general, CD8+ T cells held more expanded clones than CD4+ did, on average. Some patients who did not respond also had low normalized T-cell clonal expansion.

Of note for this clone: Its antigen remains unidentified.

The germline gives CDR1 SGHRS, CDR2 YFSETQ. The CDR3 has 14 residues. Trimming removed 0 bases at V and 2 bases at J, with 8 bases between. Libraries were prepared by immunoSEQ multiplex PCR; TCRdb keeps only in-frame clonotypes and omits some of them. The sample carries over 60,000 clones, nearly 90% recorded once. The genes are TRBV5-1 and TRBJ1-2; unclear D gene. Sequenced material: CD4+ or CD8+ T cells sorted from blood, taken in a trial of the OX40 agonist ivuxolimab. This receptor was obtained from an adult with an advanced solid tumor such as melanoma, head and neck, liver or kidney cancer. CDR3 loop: CASSLEGTNYGYTF. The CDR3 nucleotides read TGCGCCAGCAGCTTGGAGGGAACGAACTATGGCTACACCTTC.